Below, 15 T cell receptor beta chains from the same sample are listed, as sequenced in a study of graft-versus-host responses after intestinal transplantation. Co-plating was performed using about 200,000 CFSE-labeled responder cells and about 200,000 irradiated, violet-dye-labeled stimulator cells. The method was immunoSEQ multiplex PCR; TCRdb's version includes in-frame clones alone and lacks a portion of them. In the table there are tens of thousands of clones, about a third of which are singletons. The sample consisted of alloreactive CD8+ T cells from a mixed lymphocyte reaction culture, taken before intestinal transplant. Subset specified: CFSE-low proliferating T cells sorted from roughly six-day pre-transplant mixed lymphocyte reaction (GvH or HvG direction). All receptors come from a human patient who received an intestinal transplant.

The rearrangement links TRBV15 to TRBJ2-3; D is unresolved. Trimming left V 3 bases short and J 2 bases short, with 12 bases between. The CDR3 spans 15 residues. Looked up from germline, CDR1 is LNHNV and CDR2 is YYDKDF (reference sequence). The CDR3 here is CATSSLPWPTDTQYF. The CDR3 DNA follows: TGTGCCACCAGCAGCCTTCCGTGGCCCACAGATACGCAGTATTTT.

J is TRBJ1-1 and V is TRBV6-1; weak D call: TRBD1 (6 bases). Looked up from germline, CDR1 is MNHNS and CDR2 is SASEGT. The germline V and J ends were trimmed by 6 bases and 0 bases, with 14 bases remaining between them. The CDR3 is made up of 15 amino acids. CDR3: CASSRGQALNTEAFF. The CDR3 DNA follows: TGTGCCAGCAGCCGGGGACAAGCCCTGAACACTGAAGCTTTCTTT.

The J gene is TRBJ2-1, the V gene TRBV5-4; D remains ambiguous. V was trimmed by 3 bases and J by 8 bases, leaving 9 bases between them. Germline-derived CDR1 and CDR2 are SGHNT and YYREEE (reference sequence). This CDR3 spans 12 amino acids. The CDR3 nucleotides are TGTGCCAGCAGCTATAGTTACCATGAGCAGTTCTTC. It translates to CASSYSYHEQFF.

This clone was seen only a few times. The gene calls are TRBV5-6 and TRBJ2-5; TRBD1 agrees at 9 bases. Germline V CDR1 and CDR2: SGHDT, YYEEEE. Trimming at V came to 2 bases and at J to 1 base, leaving 3 bases not matched to a gene. This CDR3 has 15 residues. CDR3 in amino acids: CASSLGTGFQETQYF. CDR3 in DNA: TGTGCCAGCAGCTTAGGGACAGGGTTCCAAGAGACCCAGTACTTC.

J is TRBJ1-6 and V is TRBV7-9; D perhaps matches TRBD1 (5 bases). CDR3 length: 16 amino acids. V was shortened by 1 base and J by 7 bases, with 14 bases between the two germline ends. From germline, CDR1 is SEHNR and CDR2 FQNEAQ (reference sequence). The CDR3 reads CASSLVEQGANSPLHF. CDR3 in DNA: TGTGCCAGCAGCTTAGTGGAGCAGGGAGCCAATTCACCCCTCCACTTT.

This clone has only a few counts. The genes are TRBV25-1 and TRBJ2-5; D call uncertain. The CDR3 is 13 amino acids. Trimming removed 3 bases from V and 5 bases from J, with 10 bases in between. Germline V gene data show CDR1 as MGHDK and CDR2 as SYGVNS. CDR3 DNA: TGTGCCAGCAGTGATATCAACCCGGAGACCCAGTACTTC. This encodes CASSDINPETQYF.

This clone was counted a few times. This chain joins TRBV6-5 and TRBJ1-2; unclear D gene. Deletions cut 5 bases from V and 3 bases from J, with 13 bases between. CDR1 is MNHEY and CDR2 is SVGAGI in the germline V gene. The CDR3 contains 14 residues. The CDR3 DNA reads as TGTGCCAGCAGTGAAGTTTTTGGGGACTATGGCTACACCTTC. Encoded protein: CASSEVFGDYGYTF.

The rearrangement links TRBV7-3 to TRBJ1-5; 8 nucleotides line up with TRBD1. The CDR3 length is 13 residues. V trimming: 8 bases; J trimming: 4 bases; junction bases outside the gene matches: 4. The germline V gene has CDR1 SGHTA and CDR2 FQGTGA. The CDR3 is CASRGQGNQPQHF. The DNA of the CDR3 is TGTGCCAGCCGTGGACAGGGAAATCAGCCCCAGCATTTT. Together with reference TRBV7-3 and TRBJ1-5, the CDR3 gives the full variable domain: GAGVSQTPSNKVTEKGKYVELRCDPISGHTALYWYRQSLGQGPEFLIYFQGTGAADDSGLPNDRFFAVRPEGSVSTLKIQRTERGDSAVYLCASRGQGNQPQHFGDGTRLSIL.

Only a few counts were recorded for this clone. The chain links TRBV7-6 to TRBJ2-1; 8 nucleotides match TRBD2. The J segment lost 7 bases and the V segment lost 2 bases, leaving 4 bases of the junction unmatched. The length of the CDR3 is 14 residues. Germline CDR1 is SGHVS and CDR2 is FNYEAQ. The CDR3: CASSLSGSYNEQFF. The DNA of the CDR3 is TGTGCCAGCAGCTTAAGCGGGAGTTATAATGAGCAGTTCTTC.

V is TRBV15 and J is TRBJ2-1, with a tentative D call TRBD1 (5 bases). The V gene's germline CDR1 is LNHNV and CDR2 YYDKDF (reference sequence). There are 14 residues in the CDR3. With 5 bases removed from V and 7 bases from J, the gap between germline ends came to 15 bases. The CDR3 protein is CATSGYGARNEQFF. The CDR3 DNA is TGTGCCACCAGCGGGTATGGGGCAAGAAATGAGCAGTTCTTC.

The chain recombines TRBV13 with TRBJ1-4; D gene uncertain. The V end lost 1 base, the J end lost 11 bases, and 20 bases lay between the germline ends. CDR1 PRHDT and CDR2 FYEKMQ come from the germline V gene (reference sequence). This CDR3 has 16 amino acids. In DNA form, the CDR3 reads TGTGCCAGCAGCTTAGCCGGGCAGGACTCAAGGGAGAAACTGTTTTTT. Its translation: CASSLAGQDSREKLFF.

The CDR3 DNA is TGTGCCAGCAGCTTAGAACCCCCGTCCTACGAGCAGTACTTC. Translated: CASSLEPPSYEQYF. The chain employs TRBV7-9 and TRBJ2-7; no firm D call. V dropped 1 base and J dropped 1 base, with 8 bases sitting between them. The CDR3 has 14 residues. The germline V gene has CDR1 SEHNR and CDR2 FQNEAQ (reference sequence).

This clone has only a few counts. An end of the junction differs from the germline gene, which may be a read error. V gene TRBV6-4 combines with J gene TRBJ2-2; D uncertain. There are 13 residues in the CDR3. The germline V gene has CDR1 MRHNA and CDR2 SNTAGT. The CDR3 DNA sequence: TGTGCCAGCAGTGACTCGAACCCCGGGGAGCTGTTTTTT. Translation: CASSDSNPGELFF.

The V call is TRBV6-5, the J call TRBJ2-7, with D uncertain. The germline V and J ends were trimmed by 1 base and 3 bases, with 7 bases remaining between them. Germline assignment: CDR1 MNHEY and CDR2 SVGAGI. This CDR3 contains 13 residues. The CDR3: CASSYWVHYEQYF. In nucleotides, the CDR3 is TGTGCCAGCAGTTACTGGGTTCACTACGAGCAGTACTTC.

In its sample, this clone was seen a few times. This chain joins TRBV19 and TRBJ2-1, with 9 bases matching TRBD2. This CDR3 region has 15 residues. In germline, CDR1 is LNHDA, CDR2 SQIVND (reference sequence). V lost 5 bases, J lost 4 bases, and 6 bases stayed unmatched. The chain's CDR3 is CASSVAGGIYNEQFF. CDR3 coding DNA: TGTGCCAGTAGTGTCGCGGGAGGGATTTACAATGAGCAGTTCTTC.